This TCR beta chain was recorded in a study of long-term antiretroviral therapy in people with HIV (dated by TCRdb to 2021 to 2024). About the full investigation: Collection of the earliest samples took place about a decade ahead of the 2015 WHO recommendation for immediate ART, at a time when ART was typically delayed until CD4 counts fell. A total of 150 to 200 cryopreserved PBMC samples were contributed to the cohort by 30 adults with confirmed HIV infection, with samples collected serially over a mean of approximately six years (range 1-12). Among the approximately 30 participants with HIV, eleven were female. No cross-contamination during QIAcube processing was seen in test extractions of a monoclonal T-cell line run alongside approximately 36 polyclonal samples. Whether ART initiation and durable HIV suppression were associated with changes in peripheral blood TRB repertoire composition and diversity was tested in a retrospective serial study.

The immunoSEQ hsTCRB v3.0 assay was used at survey level resolution to sequence the TRB variable region. TRB sequencing targeted a depth of about 40,000-55,000 T-cell genomes per sample. Pooled TRB libraries were sequenced on an Illumina MiSeq with a v3 150-cycle kit. As for how the authors treated the data: Analysis of repertoires was carried out in R inside a reproducible Nextflow workflow spanning QC, data transformation and analysis. LymphoSeq2, an R package for exploring AIRR-Seq data, was used to implement the custom analyses. A few samples yielding fewer than 5000 total TRB sequences were excluded, leaving roughly 200 analyzed HIV repertoires. Among the 188 retained HIV repertoires, about 60 were collected before ART initiation and fewer than 150 were collected after ART initiation. Repertoires were downsampled to 5000 TRB nucleotide sequences, and summary statistics were averaged over 100 downsampling iterations. Only TRB sequences with CDR3 regions of at least seven amino acids were retained for analysis. Diversity was measured with a Shannon entropy-derived clonality score and the Gini coefficient. Repertoire networks linked the top 5000 CDR3 amino acid sequences whenever two sequences differed by an edit distance of one. Antigen specificity groups and MHC restriction were predicted for TRB CDR3 amino acid sequences with GLIPH2. To flag known CMV, EBV, HIV or tissue antigen associations, CDR3 amino acid sequences were matched against VDJdb and McPAS-TCR. Pre-ART, post-ART and control groups were compared with Wilcoxon signed-rank tests and Holm-Bonferroni correction. Held by TCRdb, this immuneACCESS table contains in-frame sequences only and omits some clones. Under half of the omission traces to an unresolved V gene where checked; the cause of the rest is unknown. For V, J and clone size, that table is used; D and trimming come from the DNA. This sample is represented by about 18,000 clones; around 84% of them were singletons. Of the sample, about an eighth is held by the ten largest clones.

Per the germline V gene, ENHRY is the CDR1 and SYGVKD is the CDR2. Reading from cysteine to phenylalanine, the CDR3 counts 15 amino acids. The entry retains the CDR3 DNA only, 45 bases that are in frame from base 1. V loses 2 bases at its end and J loses 5 bases; junction bases beyond the gene matches: 6. The paper's findings and limits, for the study overall: Inferences about post-ART repertoire changes were limited because no data were available on ART adherence, viral resistance or therapy changes. ART initiation was associated with a significant increase in TRB diversity, but diversity stayed significantly below transplant donor controls even after long-term ART. Expanded TRB clones identified before ART initiation dominated the repertoire across all time points, though the dominance fluctuated and decreased in many PLHIV after ART. Because pre-ART samples had limited cell numbers, unsorted PBMC were profiled rather than sorted CD4+ and CD8+ T cells. The samples were dated from about 2004 to 2018, and the ART regimens that were used may be less effective than current ART regimens. HIV repertoires had narrower CDR3 length ranges than controls, and the network structure suggested an antigen-experienced repertoire that shifted only slightly toward naive after ART. Because PBMC availability was limited, only the TCR beta chain was sequenced, with no alpha chain pairing.

Inclusion was restricted to participants for whom at least one PBMC sample before ART initiation and at least two post-ART samples were available. Every participant with HIV received treatment in the United States of America. Before DNA extraction, cryopreserved samples containing roughly 0.85-11 million PBMC were thawed and washed. At the time of the earliest PBMC sample, participants with HIV were aged between about 20 and 55 years. PBMC samples were contributed by each participant from 1-4 timepoints before ART initiation and 2-8 timepoints after ART initiation, with a median of 7 samples. Serial HIV viral load, CD4+ T-cell count, ART history and demographic data were obtained for every participant. Genomic DNA was extracted from unsorted PBMC with a Qiagen kit on a QIAcube, with processing performed in batches of 12 samples. This clone was seen a few times. Its antigen remains undetermined. No much larger clonotype is one base removed from it; base qualities were not supplied.

This clonotype was sampled from a woman aged 50 to 60 with HIV. The sequences come from unsorted PBMCs, collected 0.3 years after starting antiretroviral therapy. The chain joins TRBV10-3 to TRBJ1-1, and TRBD1 aligns with 9 junction nucleotides. The CDR3 protein sequence reads: CAISEPGQGGTEAFF. The nucleotide sequence reads as follows: TGTGCCATCAGTGAGCCGGGACAGGGCGGTACTGAAGCTTTCTTT.